Listed here is a single T cell receptor (beta chain). The data stem from a study of blood T cell repertoires in COVID-19. Overall study context: There were acute and convalescent COVID-19 samples, and they came from the United States, Italy and Spain. T cells, B-cell-depleted T cells, or PBMCs provided the cDNA or gDNA that served as material.

Membership in each cohort depended on participant-reported clinical history. How the authors handled the data: Reference gene primer amplification yielded estimated nucleated cell counts. Method: immunoSEQ multiplex PCR; TCRdb's copy keeps in-frame clones and lacks some. V, J and clone size reflect that table, while D and trimming were determined from the DNA. This table has around 270,000 clones, approximately 89% appearing once. The sequenced sample consisted of PBMCs or T cells enriched from blood (not recorded which). The receptor's source is a woman between 40 and 55 years old who had been exposed to COVID-19.

This chain's CDR3 is CASSAGQGVRETQYF. CDR3 DNA sequence: TGTGCCAGCAGCGCGGGACAGGGGGTGAGGGAGACCCAGTACTTC. V usage is TRBV7-9 and J usage is TRBJ2-5; the match to TRBD1 covers 11 bases. The length of the CDR3 is 15 residues. V lost 5 bases to trimming and J lost 5 bases; unmatched junction nucleotides: 7. Looked up from germline, CDR1 is SEHNR and CDR2 is FQNEAQ (reference sequence).